The 20 T cell receptor beta chains below all came from one sample that was sequenced in a study of blood T cell repertoires in COVID-19. The protocol was immunoSEQ multiplex PCR, while the TCRdb copy is restricted to in-frame clones and leaves out a portion. The table lists about 99,000 clones, more than 70% of them singletons. The sequenced sample was peripheral blood. The receptor set was obtained from a woman aged 55 to 70 with acute or convalescent COVID-19.

This clone was picked up a small number of times. The chain links TRBV10-1 to TRBJ1-1, with D perhaps TRBD1 (6 bases). Germline V CDR1 and CDR2: WNHNN, SYGVQD (reference sequence). The CDR3 has 13 residues. Deletions cut 4 bases from V and 4 bases from J, with 10 bases between. The CDR3 loop reads CASSVRGATEAFF. Here the CDR3 DNA reads TGCGCCAGCAGTGTCAGGGGTGCCACTGAAGCTTTCTTT.

The chain is built from TRBV28 and TRBJ1-1; 10 nucleotides agree with TRBD1. This CDR3 has 14 residues. Unmatched junction bases numbered 7, after V lost 6 bases and J lost 6 bases. The germline CDR1 and CDR2 sequences are MDHEN and SYDVKM. The CDR3: CASRGGQGFAEAFF. In DNA form, the CDR3 reads TGTGCCAGCAGGGGGGGACAGGGGTTCGCTGAAGCTTTCTTT. The full variable domain, completed using reference TRBV28 and TRBJ1-1, is DVKVTQSSRYLVKRTGEKVFLECVQDMDHENMFWYRQDPGLGLRLIYFSYDVKMKEKGDIPEGYSVSREKKERFSLILESASTNQTSMYLCASRGGQGFAEAFFGQGTRLTVV.

This clone was found once. The V call is TRBV12-3 or TRBV12-4, the J call TRBJ1-2; D perhaps matches TRBD1 (5 bases). Trimming removed 8 bases at V and 7 bases at J, with 17 bases between. The CDR3 has 13 amino acids. CDR3 loop: CASGQQVLAGYTF. The CDR3, as DNA: TGTGCCAGCGGCCAACAGGTCTTGGCTGGCTACACCTTC.

The rearrangement uses TRBV5-1 and TRBJ1-2; D ambiguous. The CDR3 totals 13 residues. Germline lookup yields CDR1 SGHRS and CDR2 YFSETQ. Trimming pared 2 bases from V and 6 bases from J, leaving 11 bases between. CDR3 bases: TGCGCCAGCAGCTTAGTGGTTGGGCATGGCTACACCTTC. Amino acid sequence: CASSLVVGHGYTF. The full variable domain, rest sourced from reference TRBV5-1 and TRBJ1-2, is KAGVTQTPRYLIKTRGQQVTLSCSPISGHRSVSWYQQTPGQGLQFLFEYFSETQRNKGNFPGRFSGRQFSNSRSEMNVSTLELGDSALYLCASSLVVGHGYTFGSGTRLTVV.

This clone was picked up one time. The chain has TRBV19 and TRBJ2-1; possible D gene TRBD1, 6 bases. The ends were cut back, 1 base at V and 7 bases at J, with 11 bases in the middle. CDR3 size: 14 residues. From germline, CDR1 is LNHDA and CDR2 SQIVND (reference sequence). This chain's CDR3 is CASSIGGLGNEQFF. CDR3 DNA sequence: TGTGCCAGTAGTATAGGGGGGCTAGGAAATGAGCAGTTCTTC.

J is TRBJ2-1 and V is TRBV7-3; TRBD2 aligns across 10 bases. The CDR3 is 15 residues long. Trimming removed 5 bases from V and 8 bases from J; junction bases left unmatched: 9. CDR1 SGHTA and CDR2 FQGTGA come from the germline V gene. Here the CDR3 DNA reads TGTGCCAGCAGCCGGGGGAGCGGGAGGGTCGATGAGCAGTTCTTC. Protein sequence: CASSRGSGRVDEQFF.

J is TRBJ2-5 and V is TRBV21-1; the table's D call, TRBD2, was not checked against the DNA. TRBV21-1 is a listed pseudogene. The CDR3 sequence is 17 residues long. The CDR3 DNA sequence: TGTGCCAGCAGCAAAGCGCTCAAGTCACGTAGCCAAGAGACCCAGTACTTC. It yields the protein CASSKALKSRSQETQYF.

The CDR3 DNA reads as TGCGCCAGCAGACCCGGACAGACCTACGAGCAGTACTTC. It codes for CASRPGQTYEQYF. The chain links TRBV5-1 to TRBJ2-7, with a tentative D call TRBD1 (6 bases). CDR1 is SGHRS, CDR2 YFSETQ, per germline. CDR3 length equals 13 residues. Trimming removed 5 bases from V and 2 bases from J, with 11 bases in between.

The chain carries TRBV6-1 and TRBJ2-3; D is ambiguous. CDR3 length: 15 residues. V was shortened by 1 base and J by 3 bases, with 11 bases between the two germline ends. Germline V gives CDR1 MNHNS, CDR2 SASEGT. The CDR3 reads CASSEVRMVTDTQYF. CDR3 DNA sequence: TGTGCCAGCAGTGAAGTGCGTATGGTGACAGATACGCAGTATTTT.

The V gene is TRBV23-1, the J gene TRBJ1-3; D might be TRBD1 (5 bases). TRBV23-1 is placed among ORFs of uncertain function. V shed 3 bases and J shed 0 bases, with 12 bases lying between them. This CDR3 is 16 amino acids long. DNA of the CDR3: TGCGCCAGCAGTCAGGAGGGCAGGGCCTCTGGAAACACCATATATTTT. It specifies CASSQEGRASGNTIYF.

This chain connects TRBV18 to TRBJ1-1; D is unclear. V was shortened by 3 bases and J by 5 bases, with 4 bases between the two germline ends. Per germline, CDR1 KGHSH and CDR2 LQKENI. There are 11 residues in the CDR3. The CDR3 DNA is TGTGCCAGCTCACCCGAGACTGAAGCTTTCTTT. It encodes CASSPETEAFF.

The chain joins TRBV6-5 to TRBJ2-5, with D possibly TRBD1 on 7 matching bases. The CDR3 has 13 residues. The V end lost 7 bases, the J end lost 5 bases, and 14 bases lay between the germline ends. The germline gives CDR1 MNHEY, CDR2 SVGAGI. CDR3 bases: TGTGCCAGCACACCAGGGGGGTGGGAGACCCAGTACTTC. Encoded protein: CASTPGGWETQYF.

This clone was detected once. The rearrangement uses TRBV9 and TRBJ2-5; TRBD2 matches 12 bases. The germline gives CDR1 SGDLS, CDR2 YYNGEE. V was pared by 4 bases and J by 1 base, with 5 bases of the junction left unmatched. There are 16 residues in the CDR3. The CDR3 is CASSSGLAGFQETQYF. In DNA form, the CDR3 reads TGTGCCAGCAGCTCCGGACTAGCGGGGTTCCAAGAGACCCAGTACTTC.

This clone showed up just a few times. The V call is TRBV7-9, the J call TRBJ1-6, with unresolved D. CDR3 length: 15 residues. Germline V gene data show CDR1 as SEHNR and CDR2 as FQNEAQ (reference sequence). With 5 bases removed from V and 3 bases from J, the gap between germline ends came to 11 bases. The CDR3: CASSPPGIYNSPLHF. The CDR3 DNA follows: TGTGCCAGCAGCCCCCCGGGGATCTATAATTCACCCCTCCACTTT.

The rearrangement joins TRBV6-1 to TRBJ1-2, with D hard to call. From germline, CDR1 is MNHNS and CDR2 SASEGT. This CDR3 is built from 12 residues. Trimming removed 3 bases at V and 4 bases at J, with 6 bases between. The CDR3 region is CASSDSGYGYTF. CDR3 nucleotides: TGTGCCAGCAGTGATTCGGGCTATGGCTACACCTTC.

The CDR3 coding sequence is TGTGCCACCAGCAGAGATGCGGCGGAGTCCTACAATGAGCAGTTCTTC. The encoded protein is CATSRDAAESYNEQFF. This rearrangement joins TRBV15 to TRBJ2-1; D ambiguous. Germline values: CDR1 LNHNV, CDR2 YYDKDF (reference sequence). The CDR3 spans 16 residues. The V end was cut by 0 bases, the J end by 1 base, with 10 bases between.

The chain carries TRBV27 and TRBJ1-6; the D gene is possibly TRBD1 (5 bases). The germline gives CDR1 MNHEY, CDR2 SMNVEV (reference sequence). The CDR3 sequence is 16 residues long. Trimming left V 5 bases short and J 3 bases short, with 14 bases between. The CDR3 DNA reads TGTGCCAGCAGTCCGGGGACTGATTTCTATAATTCACCCCTCCACTTT. Its protein product is CASSPGTDFYNSPLHF.

The chain has TRBV5-4 and TRBJ2-7, with TRBD1 matching 8 bases. Germline values: CDR1 SGHNT, CDR2 YYREEE (reference sequence). There are 13 residues in the CDR3. V trimming: 2 bases; J trimming: 2 bases; junction bases outside the gene matches: 0. The CDR3 sequence: CASSLQGAYEQYV. Here the CDR3 DNA reads TGTGCCAGCAGCTTACAGGGGGCCTACGAGCAGTACGTC.

This clone was observed a single time. The chain couples TRBV5-1 to TRBJ1-1, with D possibly matching TRBD1 (5 bases). Trimming shortened V by 7 bases and J by 0 bases, and 13 bases separated the two germline ends. Germline CDR1 and CDR2: SGHRS and YFSETQ. CDR3 size: 14 residues. This chain's CDR3 is CASRVGALNTEAFF. CDR3 DNA sequence: TGCGCCAGCCGCGTTGGGGCTTTGAACACTGAAGCTTTCTTT.

The gene calls are TRBV5-4 and TRBJ1-6; weak D call: TRBD1 (6 bases). Germline lookup yields CDR1 SGHNT and CDR2 YYREEE (reference sequence). V was trimmed by 4 bases and J by 7 bases, leaving 12 bases between them. The CDR3 length is 14 residues. The CDR3 bases are TGTGCCAGCAGCCTACAGGGTCAGAATTCACCCCTCCACTTT. It is translated as CASSLQGQNSPLHF.